What follows are 2 T cell receptor beta chains derived from one specimen sequenced in a study of blood T cell repertoires in COVID-19. The protocol was immunoSEQ multiplex PCR, while the TCRdb copy is restricted to in-frame clones and leaves out a portion. The sample holds more than 120,000 clones, approximately 85% seen once. The sequencing sample was made of peripheral blood. The receptors were gathered from a human donor with acute or convalescent COVID-19. The donor label of this sample is uncertain.

This clone was detected only once. The chain uses TRBV5-4 and TRBJ1-6; possible D gene TRBD1, 6 bases. The V gene lost 6 bases and the J gene lost 8 bases, with 12 bases spanning the gap. This CDR3 has 13 residues. CDR1 is SGHNT, CDR2 YYREEE, per germline (reference sequence). This CDR3 is CASTMDSYSPLHF. The DNA for the CDR3 is TGTGCCAGCACCATGGACAGTTATTCACCCCTCCACTTT.

This clone was seen a handful of times. This chain joins TRBV19 and TRBJ1-2, with D possibly matching TRBD1 (5 bases). Germline V lookup: CDR1 LNHDA, CDR2 SQIVND (reference sequence). This CDR3 is 14 amino acids long. The germline V and J ends were trimmed by 7 bases and 2 bases, with 14 bases remaining between them. The CDR3 region is CASTDPGLNYGYTF. CDR3 nucleotide sequence: TGTGCCAGTACCGACCCGGGACTCAACTATGGCTACACCTTC. Full variable domain (missing parts from reference TRBV19 and TRBJ1-2): DGGITQSPKYLFRKEGQNVTLSCEQNLNHDAMYWYRQDPGQGLRLIYYSQIVNDFQKGDIAEGYSVSREKKESFPLTVTSAQKNPTAFYLCASTDPGLNYGYTFGSGTRLTVV.